A single sample gave rise to the 15 T cell receptor beta chains below, sequenced in a study of T cell changes during pregnancy in multiple sclerosis. The assay was immunoSEQ multiplex PCR, and TCRdb's table has in-frame clones only and misses some. The repertoire consists of 75,000 to 80,000 clones, with about 91% occurring once and the leading ten covering about 1.9%. Sequences were derived from peripheral blood, sampled before pregnancy. Source of these receptors: a female donor with multiple sclerosis, enrolled in a pregnancy study.

This clone was recorded only once. The chain carries TRBV5-1 and TRBJ1-2; weak D call: TRBD1 (6 bases). This CDR3 region has 17 residues. The germline V gene has CDR1 SGHRS and CDR2 YFSETQ. V dropped 7 bases and J dropped 1 base, with 23 bases sitting between them. Here the CDR3 DNA reads TGCGCCAGCCTTACCGCCACTCGGGGACACCTTAACTATGGCTACACCTTC. This codes for CASLTATRGHLNYGYTF.

The CDR3 DNA reads as TGCGCCAGCAGCCCATGGGACATGTCGGCAGATACGCAGTATTTT. Translated: CASSPWDMSADTQYF. This chain joins TRBV4-3 and TRBJ2-3, with D perhaps matching TRBD1 (6 bases). CDR1 is LGHNA and CDR2 is YSLEER in the germline V gene. The V end was cut by 4 bases, the J end by 4 bases, with 15 bases between. This CDR3 is 15 amino acids long.

The rearrangement uses TRBV11-2 and TRBJ2-7; the match to TRBD2 covers 7 bases. The V gene end was trimmed by 6 bases and the J gene end by 7 bases; junction bases not matched to a gene: 3. CDR3 length: 11 amino acids. Germline CDR1 reads SGHAT; CDR2 reads FQNNGV. CDR3 sequence reads: CASRGGWEQYF. The DNA of the CDR3 is TGTGCCAGCAGGGGGGGGTGGGAGCAGTACTTC.

V gene TRBV7-2 combines with J gene TRBJ2-3; no clear D gene. With 3 bases removed from V and 2 bases from J, the gap between germline ends came to 9 bases. This CDR3 region has 14 residues. CDR1 is SGHTA, CDR2 FQGNSA, per germline. CDR3 in amino acids: CASSFSGHTDTQYF. The CDR3 nucleotides are TGTGCCAGCAGCTTTAGTGGGCACACAGATACGCAGTATTTT.

This clone was detected only once. The rearrangement joins TRBV27 to TRBJ1-5; 8 nucleotides match TRBD1. Germline V gives CDR1 MNHEY, CDR2 SMNVEV (reference sequence). After removal of 4 bases from V and 2 bases from J, the junction contained 4 bases not matched to a gene. The CDR3 is 15 amino acids. The CDR3 nucleotides are TGTGCCAGCAGTTCTGTGGGACAGGGCAATCAGCCCCAGCATTTT. Protein sequence: CASSSVGQGNQPQHF.

The J gene is TRBJ2-1, the V gene TRBV28, with D maybe TRBD1 (5 bases). The CDR3 loop spans 15 amino acids. V lost 4 bases and J lost 15, with 25 bases in between. Germline-derived CDR1 and CDR2 are MDHEN and SYDVKM. CDR3 nucleotide sequence: TGTGCCAGCAGTTCCCCGCGCAGGGTAGGTTCCCCACGGTTCTTC. This encodes CASSSPRRVGSPRFF.

This clone was counted once. The chain employs TRBV6-6 and TRBJ2-2, with 8 bases matching TRBD1. Per the germline V gene, CDR1 is MNHNY and CDR2 is SVGAGI (reference sequence). Trimming at V came to 2 bases and at J to 6 bases, leaving 8 bases not matched to a gene. This CDR3 is 16 amino acids long. This CDR3 is CASSYPQGVLAGELFF. DNA for the CDR3: TGTGCCAGCAGTTACCCACAGGGGGTCCTTGCCGGGGAGCTGTTTTTT.

This clone has only one observation. In nucleotides, the CDR3 is TGTGCCAGCAGTCCAGGACAGCATGTCACTGAAGCTTTCTTT. Translation: CASSPGQHVTEAFF. The genes are TRBV25-1 and TRBJ1-1; a weak D match, TRBD1 (6 bases). Trimming pared 5 bases from V and 4 bases from J, leaving 14 bases between. CDR1 MGHDK and CDR2 SYGVNS come from the germline V gene. The CDR3 spans 14 residues.

The chain links TRBV5-6 to TRBJ1-1, with a possible D match to TRBD1 (6 bases). This CDR3 spans 14 amino acids. Germline CDR1 is SGHDT and CDR2 is YYEEEE. Trimming cost V 2 bases and J 10 bases, with 18 bases left between them. The DNA for the CDR3 is TGTGCCAGCAGCTTCGGACAGTCATGGGGCTCAGCTTTCTTT. Its protein is CASSFGQSWGSAFF.

The chain carries TRBV5-1 and TRBJ1-6, with 7 bases aligning to TRBD1. J gave up 0 bases and V 2 bases, and 8 bases lay outside the gene matches. This CDR3 comprises 18 residues. The germline V gene encodes CDR1 SGHRS and CDR2 YFSETQ. The CDR3 region is CASSFAGGDSSYNSPLHF. The CDR3 bases are TGCGCCAGCAGCTTCGCGGGGGGGGACAGCTCCTATAATTCACCCCTCCACTTT.

The chain recombines TRBV5-1 with TRBJ1-4; 10 nucleotides agree with TRBD1. Losses at the gene ends were 1 base for V and 6 bases for J; bases not matched to a gene: 3. This CDR3 is 15 amino acids long. Germline V gives CDR1 SGHRS, CDR2 YFSETQ. The DNA for the CDR3 is TGCGCCAGCAGCTTGTCGGGGACAGGGGATGAAAAACTGTTTTTT. Its translation: CASSLSGTGDEKLFF.

The CDR3 sequence is CASSPGLRGRGYGYTF. CDR3 nucleotide sequence: TGTGCCAGCAGCCCCGGATTGCGGGGGCGGGGCTATGGCTACACCTTC. This chain uses TRBV9 with TRBJ1-2; weak D call: TRBD1 (6 bases). Trimming cost V 4 bases and J 4 bases, with 20 bases left between them. CDR3 length: 16 residues. Germline CDR1 reads SGDLS; CDR2 reads YYNGEE.

The V gene is TRBV13, the J gene TRBJ1-1, with a possible D match to TRBD1 (5 bases). This CDR3 is 13 amino acids long. V lost 1 base to trimming and J lost 7 bases, with 10 bases between them. Germline values: CDR1 PRHDT, CDR2 FYEKMQ (reference sequence). Here the CDR3 reads CASSLAGLIEAFF. The CDR3 DNA sequence: TGTGCCAGCAGCTTAGCGGGACTGATTGAAGCTTTCTTT.

V is TRBV12-2 and J is TRBJ1-3; the DNA was not used to check the table's D call, TRBD1. TRBV12-2 corresponds to a pseudogene. This CDR3 comprises 14 residues. CDR3 residues: CASRLQGYGNTIYF. The CDR3 nucleotides read TGTGCAAGTCGCCTACAGGGGTATGGAAACACCATATATTTT.

The chain employs TRBV19 and TRBJ2-3; the match to TRBD1 covers 7 bases. The CDR3 has 15 residues. The germline V gene encodes CDR1 LNHDA and CDR2 SQIVND (reference sequence). Trimming removed 4 bases from V and 9 bases from J; junction bases left unmatched: 13. CDR3 DNA sequence: TGTGCCAGTAGTAGGGGACAGCCGCCTAGTTACACGCAGTATTTT. Protein sequence: CASSRGQPPSYTQYF.